A selection of T cell receptor beta chains follows, all from one sample in a study of graft-versus-host responses after intestinal transplantation. Antigen specificity for these receptors is unknown. Measured with immunoSEQ multiplex PCR; TCRdb has only the in-frame clones, and not every one. The sample contains about 51,000 clones, around 95% of which appear only once. Material: unstimulated CD8+ T cells sorted from spleen or lymph node cells, obtained before transplant. These receptors were taken from a human donor who was the organ donor for an intestinal transplant. The CDR3 runs from the conserved cysteine through the conserved F or W. The D gene is left open where the match is weak. Clone size is shown for a subset of rows, as once, few, many or a class of expanded clone.

cdr3_aa cdr3_nt clone_size j_call v_call d_call
CASSPGLAGGGETQYF TGCGCCAGCAGCCCCGGACTAGCGGGGGGCGGGGAGACCCAGTACTTC NA TRBJ2-5 TRBV4-3 TRBD2
CASATGLTTFQETQYF TGTGCCAGCGCAACAGGGCTGACTACGTTCCAAGAGACCCAGTACTTC NA TRBJ2-5 TRBV2 NA
CASSPGLAGTDTQYF TGCGCCAGCAGCCCGGGACTAGCAGGCACAGATACGCAGTATTTT NA TRBJ2-3 TRBV5-1 TRBD2
CASSPPDSTYEQYF TGTGCCAGCAGCCCCCCGGACAGCACCTACGAGCAGTACTTC NA TRBJ2-7 TRBV9 NA
CASNLRRGLGSYNSPLHF TGTGCCAGCAATTTACGCCGCGGCCTGGGATCCTATAATTCACCCCTCCACTTT NA TRBJ1-6 TRBV6-8 NA
CASSQEPTGGYEQYF TGCGCCAGCAGCCAGGAACCGACAGGGGGCTACGAGCAGTACTTC once TRBJ2-7 TRBV4-1 TRBD1
CASSTLESSYNEQFF TGTGCCAGCAGCACCCTCGAAAGCTCCTACAATGAGCAGTTCTTC NA TRBJ2-1 TRBV7-8 NA
CASSPDALEETQYF TGTGCCAGCAGCCCGGACGCCCTGGAGGAGACCCAGTACTTC once TRBJ2-5 TRBV11-2 NA
CASSLLGYEQYF TGTGCCAGCAGCCTCCTAGGGTACGAGCAGTACTTC once TRBJ2-7 TRBV28 NA
CASSFQETQYF TGCGCCAGCAGCTTCCAAGAGACCCAGTACTTC NA TRBJ2-5 TRBV5-1 NA
CASSAIVGTGGTNEQFF TGTGCCAGCAGCGCCATAGTAGGGACAGGGGGCACGAATGAGCAGTTCTTC NA TRBJ2-1 TRBV7-9 TRBD1
CATWDRVDDTQYF TGTGCCACGTGGGACAGGGTAGACGATACGCAGTATTTT NA TRBJ2-3 TRBV19 TRBD1
CASSPLGQGASGYTF TGTGCCAGCTCACCATTGGGACAGGGGGCGTCTGGCTACACCTTC NA TRBJ1-2 TRBV18 TRBD1
CASSLEAGDSTDTQYF TGCGCCAGCAGCTTGGAAGCGGGGGATTCCACAGATACGCAGTATTTT NA TRBJ2-3 TRBV5-1 TRBD2
CASTGTGPKMNTEAFF TGTGCCAGCACCGGGACAGGTCCAAAAATGAACACTGAAGCTTTCTTT NA TRBJ1-1 TRBV27 TRBD1
CASSLQRGVYGYTF TGTGCCAGCAGCTTACAGAGGGGTGTGTATGGCTACACCTTC NA TRBJ1-2 TRBV5-4 NA
CASIGRALFPTF TGTGCCAGCATAGGCAGGGCCCTCTTCCCCACCTTC NA TRBJ1-2 TRBV2 NA
CASSPHPYREGEETQYF TGTGCCAGCAGTCCACACCCGTACAGGGAAGGGGAAGAGACCCAGTACTTC NA TRBJ2-5 TRBV27 NA
CASSPLTSANTEAFF TGTGCCAGCAGCCCTCTGACTTCCGCGAACACTGAAGCTTTCTTT NA TRBJ1-1 TRBV7-7 NA
CASSEEGGLVYYEQYF TGTGCCAGCAGTGAAGAAGGAGGTTTGGTGTACTACGAGCAGTACTTC NA TRBJ2-7 TRBV6-1 NA
CASSHDGFLNTEAFF TGTGCCAGCAGTCACGACGGATTCTTGAACACTGAAGCTTTCTTT NA TRBJ1-1 TRBV27 NA
CASSSTYTGNYDYGYTF TGTGCCAGCAGCTCAACCTATACAGGGAATTATGACTATGGCTACACCTTC NA TRBJ1-2 TRBV7-2 NA
CASSKKALRGGNRADDYGYTF TGTGCCAGCAGCAAAAAGGCCCTACGCGGGGGTAACAGGGCCGATGACTATGGCTACACCTTC NA TRBJ1-2 TRBV21-1 NA
CAWSIGTGISPLHF TGTGCCTGGAGTATCGGGACAGGAATCTCACCCCTCCACTTT NA TRBJ1-6 TRBV30 TRBD1
CAWTPGGALDTQYF TGTGCCTGGACACCCGGGGGGGCCCTAGATACGCAGTATTTT NA TRBJ2-3 TRBV30 TRBD2
CASSLDRGYGYTF TGCGCCAGCAGCTTGGACAGGGGCTATGGCTACACCTTC NA TRBJ1-2 TRBV5-1 TRBD1
CASSFGQGASYEQYF TGTGCCAGCAGCTTCGGCCAGGGGGCGTCCTACGAGCAGTACTTC NA TRBJ2-7 TRBV7-6 TRBD1
CASSSAGQPNQPQHF TGTGCCAGCAGTTCCGCCGGACAGCCCAATCAGCCCCAGCATTTT once TRBJ1-5 TRBV28 NA
CASRPLQGGNEQFF TGCGCCAGCAGGCCGCTTCAGGGAGGGAATGAGCAGTTCTTC NA TRBJ2-1 TRBV4-1 TRBD2
CAISESKLDEKLFF TGTGCCATCAGTGAGTCGAAACTTGATGAAAAACTGTTTTTT NA TRBJ1-4 TRBV10-3 NA
CASSKYATGFSTEAFF TGTGCCAGCAGCAAGTACGCTACAGGGTTTAGCACTGAAGCTTTCTTT once TRBJ1-1 TRBV7-2 NA
CASSVWGSPMGNQPQHF TGTGCCAGCAGTGTCTGGGGTTCCCCCATGGGCAATCAGCCCCAGCATTTT NA TRBJ1-5 TRBV6-1 NA
CASSFRLAGTYSYNEQFF TGTGCCAGCAGCTTCCGACTAGCGGGGACTTACTCCTACAATGAGCAGTTCTTC NA TRBJ2-1 TRBV7-8 TRBD2
CASSPADTGELFF TGTGCCAGCTCACCAGCCGACACCGGGGAGCTGTTTTTT NA TRBJ2-2 TRBV18 NA
CASSLAGGQETQYF TGTGCCAGCAGCTTAGCGGGGGGACAAGAGACCCAGTACTTC NA TRBJ2-5 TRBV11-1 NA
CASSSTGKRGSPLHF TGTGCCAGCAGCTCTACCGGGAAACGGGGGTCACCCCTCCACTTT NA TRBJ1-6 TRBV13 NA
CAISEGTFSNEQYF TGTGCCATCAGTGAGGGGACATTTTCCAACGAGCAGTACTTC NA TRBJ2-7 TRBV10-3 NA
CATSKRGGVNTEAFF TGTGCCACCAGCAAGAGGGGAGGGGTGAACACTGAAGCTTTCTTT NA TRBJ1-1 TRBV15 NA
CASSAGSSYEQYF TGTGCCAGCAGTGCAGGGAGCTCCTACGAGCAGTACTTC NA TRBJ2-7 TRBV6-1 NA
CASSARAYNEQFF TGTGCCAGCAGTGCCCGAGCCTACAATGAGCAGTTCTTC NA TRBJ2-1 TRBV27 NA
CASTYNSF TGTGCCAGCACCTACAATAGCTTT NA TRBJ1-6 TRBV6-6 NA
CASSVVATVTSSYEQYF TGTGCCAGCAGCGTAGTGGCGACTGTAACTAGCTCCTACGAGCAGTACTTC NA TRBJ2-7 TRBV9 NA
CAISESGRGYEQYF TGTGCCATCAGTGAGTCTGGCAGGGGGTACGAGCAGTACTTC NA TRBJ2-7 TRBV10-3 TRBD1
CASSYGRPGGYTF TGTGCCAGCAGTTACGGGCGACCCGGTGGCTACACCTTC NA TRBJ1-2 TRBV6-5 NA
CASSLTAAYGYTF TGCGCCAGCAGCTTGACGGCAGCCTATGGCTACACCTTC NA TRBJ1-2 TRBV5-1 NA
CASRLGSGPLHEQYF TGTGCCAGCCGTCTGGGAAGCGGGCCCCTCCACGAGCAGTACTTC NA TRBJ2-7 TRBV6-5 NA
CASSLAGGNEQYF TGTGCCAGCAGCTTAGCAGGGGGGAACGAGCAGTACTTC NA TRBJ2-7 TRBV7-3 NA
CASSQPGGHADTQYF TGTGCCAGCAGCCAACCCGGGGGCCATGCAGATACGCAGTATTTT NA TRBJ2-3 TRBV4-2 NA
CASKRGTGTYNEQFF TGTGCCAGCAAGCGAGGGACAGGGACATACAATGAGCAGTTCTTC NA TRBJ2-1 TRBV9 TRBD1